This T cell receptor (beta chain) was obtained from a study of breast tumors, draining lymph nodes, adjacent tissues. Germline V CDR1 and CDR2: SGDLS, YYNGEE. V was pared by 1 base and J by 2 bases, with 13 bases between. There are 15 residues in the CDR3. TCRdb re-analysed the multiplex PCR reads in MiXCR, keeping a single row per CDR3 protein. The sample includes fewer than 200,000 distinct CDR3 sequences, around 33% of them seen just once. This clonotype was detected ten times or more. The lymph nodes were axillary draining lymph nodes from breast cancer patients. Sequenced sample: axillary lymph node tissue. This sequence originates from a female donor with breast cancer. Some clones in this sample may be carry-over from other donors' samples. The chain recombines TRBV9 with TRBJ2-7, with unresolved D. The CDR3 DNA reads TGTGCCAGCAGCGTATCACCGGCACCGACCTACGAGCAGTACTTC. Its translation is CASSVSPAPTYEQYF.